These 15 T cell receptor beta chains were all obtained from the same sample, sequenced in a study of a mutant IDH1 vaccine in newly diagnosed glioma. Time point defined: baseline, week 1 (first vaccination visit). As for treatment: pre-vaccination baseline after standard-of-care therapy. The table came from immunoSEQ multiplex PCR; TCRdb's copy has only in-frame clones and leaves some out. The data hold roughly 38,000 clones, with roughly 78% observed a single time. This sample comprised PBMCs, obtained from a glioma patient treated with radiotherapy, temozolomide or both. Receptors originate from a middle-aged man with glioma. Some clones in this sample may be carry-over from other donors' samples.

The sample holds one count of this clone. The V gene is TRBV7-6, the J gene TRBJ2-1, with TRBD2 matching over 13 bases. The CDR3 has 15 amino acids. With 5 bases clipped from V and 9 bases from J, the junction kept 7 bases outside the gene matches. CDR1 SGHVS and CDR2 FNYEAQ come from the germline V gene. This chain's CDR3 is CASSMGLAGQIEQFF. CDR3 sequence (DNA): TGTGCCAGCAGCATGGGACTAGCGGGACAAATTGAGCAGTTCTTC.

This clone was observed a handful of times. The chain employs TRBV7-3 and TRBJ2-3; 8 positions match TRBD1. This CDR3 is built from 16 residues. The junction had 8 bases not matched to a gene; V was cut back by 1 base and J by 5 bases. CDR1 and CDR2 from the germline V gene are SGHTA and FQGTGA. The CDR3 reads CASSLNGQGVQDTQYF. DNA of the CDR3: TGTGCCAGCAGCTTAAATGGACAGGGTGTTCAAGATACGCAGTATTTT.

The chain uses TRBV4-1 and TRBJ1-3; tentative D call: TRBD1 (6 bases). This CDR3 spans 15 amino acids. CDR1 is MGHRA and CDR2 is YSYEKL in the germline V gene. V was clipped by 1 base and J by 4 bases, with 11 bases between them. DNA of the CDR3: TGCGCCAGCAGCCAAGTACCAGGGGCCGGAAACACCATATATTTT. It codes for CASSQVPGAGNTIYF.

This sequence joins TRBV19 and TRBJ2-1, with D perhaps TRBD2 (5 bases). The CDR3 extends over 14 amino acids. CDR1 LNHDA and CDR2 SQIVND come from the germline V gene (reference sequence). Trimming left V 3 bases short and J 3 bases short, with 9 bases between. The CDR3, as DNA: TGTGCCAGTAGTATCCACGGGAACTACAATGAGCAGTTCTTC. Amino acids: CASSIHGNYNEQFF.

This sequence joins TRBV5-6 and TRBJ2-7; perhaps D is TRBD1 or TRBD2 (5 bases each). This CDR3 has 14 amino acids. In germline, CDR1 is SGHDT, CDR2 YYEEEE. Trimming removed 3 bases at V and 2 bases at J, with 12 bases between. The CDR3 sequence: CASSWTGAPYEQYF. CDR3 sequence (DNA): TGTGCCAGCAGCTGGACCGGGGCCCCCTACGAGCAGTACTTC.

The V and J genes are TRBV10-1 and TRBJ2-2; 11 bases are a match to TRBD1. The trim removed 2 bases at V and 6 bases at J, leaving 8 bases unmatched. The CDR3 is 17 residues long. Germline V CDR1 and CDR2: WNHNN, SYGVQD (reference sequence). CDR3 sequence: CASSENTPGQGAGELFF. The CDR3 region has the DNA TGCGCCAGCAGTGAGAATACACCGGGACAGGGGGCCGGGGAGCTGTTTTTT.

In its sample, this clone was seen a few times. The gene calls are TRBV5-6 and TRBJ1-1; 10 bases agree with TRBD1. CDR3 length: 14 amino acids. In germline, CDR1 is SGHDT, CDR2 YYEEEE. V was clipped by 4 bases and J by 2 bases; unmatched bases: 2. The CDR3 nucleotides are TGTGCCAGCAGCCGGGACAGGGGAAACACTGAAGCTTTCTTT. This gives the protein CASSRDRGNTEAFF.

The chain joins TRBV10-3 to TRBJ1-1; the D is unclear. Between the trimmed V and J ends, which lost 7 bases and 4 bases, there was a span of 13 bases. The CDR3 is 13 amino acids. Germline V gene data show CDR1 as ENHRY and CDR2 as SYGVKD. In DNA form, the CDR3 reads TGTGCCATCACACAATCCGGCGGCACTGAAGCTTTCTTT. It translates to CAITQSGGTEAFF.

This clone was seen a single time. J is TRBJ1-1 and V is TRBV23-1; unclear D gene. TRBV23-1 qualifies as an ORF whose function is uncertain. Trimming cost V 3 bases and J 7 bases, with 12 bases left between them. The length of the CDR3 is 13 residues. CDR3 protein: CASSHPGVDEAFF. The CDR3, as DNA: TGCGCCAGCAGTCACCCCGGGGTTGATGAAGCTTTCTTT.

The J gene is TRBJ1-5, the V gene TRBV7-8; no definite D call. The CDR3 length is 13 residues. The germline gives CDR1 SGHVS, CDR2 FQNEAQ. The V gene lost 2 bases and the J gene lost 1 base, with 3 bases spanning the gap. The CDR3 DNA follows: TGTGCCAGCAGCTTAAGGAGCAATCAGCCCCAGCATTTT. Its protein product is CASSLRSNQPQHF.

This chain uses TRBV11-2 with TRBJ2-7; D is ambiguous. Per the germline V gene, CDR1 is SGHAT and CDR2 is FQNNGV. Trimming removed 1 base from V and 0 bases from J, with 7 bases in between. The CDR3 has 14 residues. The CDR3 spells CASSLAGFSYEQYF. Here the CDR3 DNA reads TGTGCCAGCAGCTTAGCAGGATTCTCCTACGAGCAGTACTTC.

This clone occurred a few times. This sequence joins TRBV5-6 and TRBJ1-2, with 7 nucleotides matching TRBD1. The germline gives CDR1 SGHDT, CDR2 YYEEEE. The V and J ends lost 4 bases and 4 bases, in that order; junction bases with no gene match: 19. The CDR3 loop spans 18 amino acids. CDR3 nucleotides: TGTGCCAGCAGCCCCTTGCCTTGGAAATGGGGACAGAGCTATGGCTACACCTTC. It specifies CASSPLPWKWGQSYGYTF.

The rearrangement uses TRBV2 and TRBJ1-2, with D uncertain. Trimming pared 8 bases from V and 6 bases from J, leaving 13 bases between. The CDR3 has 12 residues. The germline V gene has CDR1 SNHLY and CDR2 FYNNEI. In DNA, the CDR3 is TGTGCCAGCTCAAAGGACGGTGATGGCTACACCTTC. It encodes CASSKDGDGYTF.

Relative to its sample, this clone is medium-sized. This sequence joins TRBV4-1 and TRBJ2-7; D gene unclear. V was shortened by 1 base and J by 7 bases, with 17 bases between the two germline ends. Per germline, CDR1 MGHRA and CDR2 YSYEKL. The CDR3 has 15 residues. CDR3 sequence: CASSQVAGSLGEQYF. For the CDR3, the DNA is TGCGCCAGCAGCCAAGTAGCAGGAAGCCTCGGGGAGCAGTACTTC.

The rearrangement joins TRBV11-3 to TRBJ1-4, with a tentative D call TRBD1 (5 bases). Trimming took 5 bases from V and 7 from J, leaving 11 bases between them. Germline-derived CDR1 and CDR2 are SGHNT and YENEEA. The CDR3 has 13 residues. The CDR3 sequence is CASSPRGGEKLFF. The CDR3 nucleotides read TGTGCCAGCAGCCCCCGTGGGGGTGAAAAACTGTTTTTT.